The rows below give T cell receptor beta chains drawn from one sample of a study of T-cell reconstitution after alpha-beta-depleted transplantation in children. MiXCR, applied by TCRdb to the PCR reads, yields one record per CDR3 protein. The sample lists hundreds of thousands of distinct CDR3 sequences, approximately 15% occurring once. Sequencing was performed on PBMCs, mostly from graft donor cells, taken 360 days after TCRalphabeta/CD19-depleted stem cell transplant. The source is a male patient under 18 who had a stem cell transplant for acute lymphoblastic leukemia, so the T cells may come from the graft donor. The CDR3 runs from the conserved cysteine through the conserved F or W. A D gene is named only where the DNA matches it firmly. Clone size appears in some rows only: once, few, many, or a class for an expanded clone.

v_gene	d_gene	abundance	j_gene	CDR3nt	CDR3aa
TRBV12-3/TRBV12-4	TRBD2	few	TRBJ2-1	TGTGCCAGCAGTTTGCGAGGGAGGGCCGTCAATGAGCAGTTCTTC	CASSLRGRAVNEQFF
TRBV12-3/TRBV12-4	TRBD1	few	TRBJ1-1	TGTGCCAGCAGTCCCTCAGGGGGGTACACTGAAGCTTTCTTT	CASSPSGGYTEAFF
TRBV6-2/TRBV6-3	TRBD2	many	TRBJ2-1	TGTGCCAGCAGTTCCGGGACTAGCAGCTCCTACAATGAGCAGTTCTTC	CASSSGTSSSYNEQFF
TRBV3-1	.	many	TRBJ2-7	TGTGCCAGCAGCCGGGGAAACGAGCAGTACTTC	CASSRGNEQYF
TRBV20-1	.	many	TRBJ1-5	TGCAGTGCCACGATAAGGGGTAGAGATCAGCCCCAGCATTTT	CSATIRGRDQPQHF
TRBV4-1	.	.	TRBJ2-7	TGCGCCAGCAGCCAAGGACAGCCCCCCTACGAGCAGTACTTC	CASSQGQPPYEQYF
TRBV28	TRBD1	few	TRBJ1-5	TGTGCCAGCAGTACCCGGGACAGGGACCCCAATCAGCCCCAGCATTTT	CASSTRDRDPNQPQHF
TRBV5-1	.	many	TRBJ2-1	TGTGCCAGCAGTTTGGGCTCCTACAATGAGCAGTTCTTC	CASSLGSYNEQFF
TRBV12-3/TRBV12-4	.	many	TRBJ1-5	TGTGCCAGCAGTTTGAGCCGGGGGCGCAATCAGCCCCAGCATTTT	CASSLSRGRNQPQHF
TRBV7-9	TRBD2	many	TRBJ2-3	TGTGCCAGCAGGCCACTAGCGGTTTCTAGCACAGATACGCAGTATTTT	CASRPLAVSSTDTQYF
TRBV10-2	TRBD1	.	TRBJ2-7	TGCGCCAGCAGTAGGGACAGGGTTATCCACGAGCAGTACTTC	CASSRDRVIHEQYF
TRBV7-9	.	many	TRBJ2-1	TGTGCCAGCAGCTTATCGGGGCCCTTCCCTTACAATGAGCAGTTCTTC	CASSLSGPFPYNEQFF
TRBV7-9	.	.	TRBJ2-7	TGTGCCAGCAGCTTTGGGGGTACCGAGCAGTACTTC	CASSFGGTEQYF
TRBV4-3	.	.	TRBJ2-3	TGCGCCAGCAGCCATATAACCAACACGGGTGGGGATACGCAGTATTTT	CASSHITNTGGDTQYF
TRBV12-3/TRBV12-4	.	many	TRBJ2-3	TGTGCCAGCAGCCTGCTTCGTAGCACAGATACGCAGTATTTT	CASSLLRSTDTQYF
TRBV20-1	.	few	TRBJ2-7	TGCAGTGCTAGAGGTCCGTGGACGCCGAGCTCCTACGAGCAGTACTTC	CSARGPWTPSSYEQYF
TRBV10-3	TRBD1	few	TRBJ1-2	TGTGCCATCAGTGCCGACAGGGGCTATGGCTACACCTTC	CAISADRGYGYTF
TRBV6-1	TRBD2	.	TRBJ2-7	TGTGCCAGCAGCCCGGACCGTACTAGCGGGAGCTACGAGCAGTACTTC	CASSPDRTSGSYEQYF
TRBV9	.	.	TRBJ2-7	TGTGCCAGCAGCGCCAGTGAGGCGAGCTACGAGCAGTACTTC	CASSASEASYEQYF
TRBV4-2	.	.	TRBJ2-1	TGTGCCAGCAGCCCCGGGCCCCTAAGCGGCTTTAGGGATGAGCAGTTCTTC	CASSPGPLSGFRDEQFF
TRBV5-6	TRBD2	.	TRBJ2-1	TGTGCCAGCAGGACTTACGGGAGGGCCTTGGATGAGCAGTTCTTC	CASRTYGRALDEQFF
TRBV12-3/TRBV12-4	TRBD2	.	TRBJ2-5	TGTGCCAGCAGCTTCAGACTAGCGGGAATCCAAGAGACCCAGTACTTC	CASSFRLAGIQETQYF
TRBV4-2	.	.	TRBJ2-1	TGTGCCAGCAGCCAAGAAGACGGGGGCTACAATGAGCAGTTCTTC	CASSQEDGGYNEQFF
TRBV5-1	.	.	TRBJ2-1	TGCGCCAGCAGCCCGATTCCGCGCAATGAGCAGTTCTTC	CASSPIPRNEQFF
TRBV13	.	.	TRBJ2-5	TGTGCCAGCAGCTTCCCGGGTTTGGAGACCCAGTACTTC	CASSFPGLETQYF
TRBV29-1	TRBD2	.	TRBJ2-2	TGCAGCGTGGGCCCCCAGGCGGGAGGGGCTGGCGCCGGGGAGCTGTTTTTT	CSVGPQAGGAGAGELFF
TRBV5-1	.	.	TRBJ2-1	TGCGCCAGCAGCTTGATGGTCCGTTTCTACAATGAGCAGTTCTTC	CASSLMVRFYNEQFF
TRBV15	.	once	TRBJ1-2	TGTGCCACCAGCAGAGATTCAACCGACAGGCGGTTTGGCTACACCTTC	CATSRDSTDRRFGYTF
TRBV19	TRBD2	.	TRBJ2-1	TGTGCCAGCATTCCTAGCGGAACCAATGAGCAGTTCTTC	CASIPSGTNEQFF
TRBV20-1	.	.	TRBJ2-7	TGCAGTTCGTGGGCAGGGTCCCTAGGTTTGCAGTACTTC	CSSWAGSLGLQYF
TRBV7-2	TRBD1	few	TRBJ1-3	TGTGCCAGCAGCTTTTCAGGGGGAGGGGGAAACACCATATATTTT	CASSFSGGGGNTIYF
TRBV19	.	.	TRBJ2-6	TGTGCCAGTAGTATAGGAGTAGCTGGGGCCAACGTCCTGACTTTC	CASSIGVAGANVLTF
TRBV6-2/TRBV6-3	.	few	TRBJ2-1	TGTGCCAGCAGTTCCGGGACGTTGGGGGATGAGCAGTTCTTC	CASSSGTLGDEQFF
TRBV5-1	.	many	TRBJ2-7	TGCGCCAGCAGACGAGCAGGGGCAGGCTACGAGCAGTACTTC	CASRRAGAGYEQYF
TRBV5-1	TRBD2	few	TRBJ2-3	TGCGCCAGCAGCTCAAGCGGGGGTAACGAGTATTTT	CASSSSGGNEYF
TRBV12-3/TRBV12-4	.	.	TRBJ1-5	TGTGCCAGCAGTCCCCGAGTCAATCAGCCCCAGCATTTT	CASSPRVNQPQHF
TRBV27	.	.	TRBJ1-2	TGTGCCGCCCGGGGGGCAGGGGAAGGCCGCTATGGCTACACCTTC	CAARGAGEGRYGYTF
TRBV15	.	many	TRBJ1-1	TGTGCCACCAGCCCAAGCAAGGGCAGGGGAAGCCTAAAGAACACTGAAGCTTTCTTT	CATSPSKGRGSLKNTEAFF
TRBV19	.	few	TRBJ1-2	TGTGCCAGTAGTCCCCAACGATCAGGAGCGGGTGGCTACACCTTC	CASSPQRSGAGGYTF
TRBV6-1	TRBD2	.	TRBJ2-2	TGTGCCAGCATCCCACTGGGGGGGGGTAACACCGGGGAGCTGTTTTTT	CASIPLGGGNTGELFF
TRBV20-1	.	.	TRBJ1-3	TGCAGTGCTGGATCACAGGTCGGGGCTGGAAACACCATATATTTT	CSAGSQVGAGNTIYF
TRBV12-3/TRBV12-4	.	many	TRBJ2-3	TGTGCCAGCAGTTCCCTGGCAGGCCCCGATACGCAGTATTTT	CASSSLAGPDTQYF
TRBV13	.	.	TRBJ2-5	TGTGCCAGCAGCTTAGAACACAGCCAAGAGACCCAGTACTTC	CASSLEHSQETQYF
TRBV7-9	.	few	TRBJ1-1	TGTGCCAGCAGCTTAGTGGACCCGTCTGAAGCTTTCTTT	CASSLVDPSEAFF
TRBV18	.	few	TRBJ2-7	TGTGCCAGCTCACCCCAGCTAGGACTCCCGGGAGAATACTACGAGCAGTACTTC	CASSPQLGLPGEYYEQYF
TRBV5-1	TRBD1	few	TRBJ2-7	TGCGCCAGCAGCTCGCTCTTACCGGGACAGAATTACGAGCAGTACTTC	CASSSLLPGQNYEQYF
TRBV2	.	many	TRBJ1-5	TGTGCCAGCAGCCCCGCGGGGGTTCAGCCCCAGCATTTT	CASSPAGVQPQHF
TRBV5-1	.	many	TRBJ2-7	TGCGCCAGCAGCCTTATGGGCGAGCAGTACTTC	CASSLMGEQYF
TRBV15	TRBD2	.	TRBJ2-2	TGTGCCACCAGCAGAGATTTCGGGACTAGCGACAACGGGGAGCTGTTTTTT	CATSRDFGTSDNGELFF
TRBV19	.	.	TRBJ2-7	TGTGCCAGTAGTACACATCCCCGGGACTTGGGCTACGAGCAGTACTTC	CASSTHPRDLGYEQYF
TRBV15	.	few	TRBJ2-2	TGTGCCACCCAACCGGGGCCGAACACCGGGGAGCTGTTTTTT	CATQPGPNTGELFF
TRBV5-6	TRBD1	few	TRBJ2-7	TGTGCCAGCAGCCTACTGGACAGGGGCTCCTACGAGCAGTACTTC	CASSLLDRGSYEQYF
TRBV12-3/TRBV12-4	TRBD1	few	TRBJ2-4	TGTGCCAGCAGTCCCAAGCGGGGACAGGGGGGAGACATTCAGTACTTC	CASSPKRGQGGDIQYF
TRBV10-3	TRBD2	few	TRBJ2-2	TGTGCCATCAGTCGACTAGCCTCGGTCGATGACACCGGGGAGCTGTTTTTT	CAISRLASVDDTGELFF
TRBV7-6	.	few	TRBJ2-7	TGTGCCAGCAGCTTAGGAGTTTTTCCGGGGTCGGGCTCCTACGAGCAGTACTTC	CASSLGVFPGSGSYEQYF
TRBV9	.	few	TRBJ1-1	TGTGCCAGCAGCGTAGTGGACCCCCCGAGCCCTGAAGCTTTCTTT	CASSVVDPPSPEAFF
TRBV14	TRBD2	.	TRBJ2-5	TGTGCCAGCAGCCCGCTAGCGGAAGAGACCCAGTACTTC	CASSPLAEETQYF